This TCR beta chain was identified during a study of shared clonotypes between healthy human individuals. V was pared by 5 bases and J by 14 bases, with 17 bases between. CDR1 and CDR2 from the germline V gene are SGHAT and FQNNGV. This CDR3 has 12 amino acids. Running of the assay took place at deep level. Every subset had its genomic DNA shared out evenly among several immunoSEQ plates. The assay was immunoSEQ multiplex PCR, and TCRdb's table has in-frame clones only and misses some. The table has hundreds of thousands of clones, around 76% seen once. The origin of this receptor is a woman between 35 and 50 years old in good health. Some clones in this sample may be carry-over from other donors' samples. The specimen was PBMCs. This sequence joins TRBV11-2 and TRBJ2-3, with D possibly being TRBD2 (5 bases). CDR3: CASSPLEGEPYF. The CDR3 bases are TGTGCCAGCAGCCCACTAGAGGGAGAGCCGTATTTT.